The 13 T cell receptor beta chains reported below all come from one sample, sequenced in a study of HIV-infected children after antiretroviral therapy interruption. RNA-based 3' RACE libraries used unique molecular identifiers. TCRdb ran MiXCR on the 3' RACE reads and lists one entry per CDR3 protein. The table lists around 50,000 distinct CDR3 sequences, around 4% of them singletons. Stated treatment: PENTA 11 planned treatment interruption arm or continuous ART arm. The specimen comprised CD45RA+ CD4+ T cells from PBMCs, pooled from several time points, sampled from a donor given antiretroviral therapy, either interrupted or continuous. Subset indicated: naive CD4+ CD45RA+ CD45RO- T cells. Every receptor here comes from a pool of human donors with HIV.

The V call is TRBV20-1, the J call TRBJ2-3; 8 bases are a match to TRBD2. CDR1 is DFQATT and CDR2 is SNEGSKA in the germline V gene (reference sequence). This CDR3 is 14 amino acids long. V was clipped by 5 bases and J by 2 bases; unmatched bases: 6. CDR3 sequence reads: CSARPGGNTDTQYF. CDR3 nucleotide sequence: TGCAGTGCTCGTCCGGGGGGGAACACAGATACGCAGTATTTT.

This clonotype was observed many times. For the CDR3, the DNA is TGTGCCAGTAGTGTGGGAAATCAGCCCCAGCATTTT. It yields the protein CASSVGNQPQHF. This sequence joins TRBV19 and TRBJ1-5; the D is unclear. The ends were cut back, 5 bases at V and 4 bases at J, with 6 bases in the middle. The germline CDR1 and CDR2 sequences are LNHDA and SQIVND (reference sequence). The CDR3 runs to 12 residues.

This clonotype was seen at least ten times. V usage is TRBV15 and J usage is TRBJ2-7, with D possibly TRBD1 on 7 matching bases. The V gene's germline CDR1 is LNHNV and CDR2 YYDKDF (reference sequence). The CDR3 sequence is 16 residues long. Trimming removed 0 bases from V and 6 bases from J, with 18 bases in between. CDR3 in amino acids: CATSREGGGRDPEQYF. The CDR3 DNA reads TGTGCCACCAGCAGAGAAGGAGGGGGCAGGGATCCCGAGCAGTACTTC.

This clonotype was observed at least ten times. The chain links TRBV2 to TRBJ2-7, with unresolved D. Per germline, CDR1 SNHLY and CDR2 FYNNEI. The CDR3 spans 11 residues. V gave up 6 bases and J gave up 4 bases, with 7 bases separating them. The CDR3 DNA is TGTGCCAGCAGCGCAAATTACGAGCAGTACTTC. Its translation is CASSANYEQYF.

This clonotype was seen at least ten times. The genes are TRBV11-2 and TRBJ2-7; unclear D gene. From germline, CDR1 is SGHAT and CDR2 FQNNGV. Trimming left V 3 bases short and J 5 bases short, with 8 bases between. CDR3 length equals 12 residues. The CDR3 DNA reads TGTGCCAGCAGCTTCCTCGGCCACGAGCAGTACTTC. This gives the protein CASSFLGHEQYF. Looking up the rest from reference TRBV11-2 and TRBJ2-7 gives the full variable domain: EAGVAQSPRYKIIEKRQSVAFWCNPISGHATLYWYQQILGQGPKLLIQFQNNGVVDDSQLPKDRFSAERLKGVDSTLKIQPAKLEDSAVYLCASSFLGHEQYFGPGTRLTVT.

This clonotype was observed many times. The chain couples TRBV29-1 to TRBJ1-1; 8 positions agree with TRBD1. The CDR3 has 13 residues. Per germline, CDR1 SQVTM and CDR2 ANQGSEA. The V segment lost 4 bases and the J segment 4 bases; nucleotides outside the gene matches: 5. CDR3 DNA: TGCAGCGTTGCCGGACAGGGACCCACTGAAGCTTTCTTT. As protein: CSVAGQGPTEAFF.

This clonotype has just a few counts. The chain has TRBV3-1 and TRBJ2-7; D uncertain. The CDR3 contains 14 residues. Germline CDR1 is LGHDT and CDR2 is YNNKEL (reference sequence). Trimming shortened V by 8 bases and J by 5 bases, and 19 bases separated the two germline ends. The CDR3 DNA reads as TGTGCCAGCCAAGTGCAGGACCGGTCGAACGAGCAGTACTTC. This encodes CASQVQDRSNEQYF.

This clonotype was seen ten or more times. The J gene is TRBJ1-6, the V gene TRBV23-1; no reliable D call. TRBV23-1 is assigned to the ORF class and has an uncertain function. V was pared by 4 bases and J by 13 bases, with 8 bases between. This CDR3 contains 11 residues. The CDR3: CASSPARPLHF. The CDR3 DNA follows: TGCGCCAGCAGTCCAGCTAGGCCCCTCCACTTT.

This clonotype was seen at least ten times. The chain's CDR3 is CSVEDRGLFYGYTF. CDR3 bases: TGCAGCGTTGAAGATCGAGGACTATTCTATGGCTACACCTTC. This chain links TRBV29-1 with TRBJ1-2, with D unclear. Germline V gives CDR1 SQVTM, CDR2 ANQGSEA. The CDR3 sequence is 14 residues long. Trimming took off 0 bases at V and 4 bases at J, with 12 bases between the two ends.

In its sample, this clonotype was seen a few times. The rearrangement links TRBV20-1 to TRBJ1-1, with D perhaps matching TRBD1 (5 bases). Trimming took off 3 bases at V and 0 bases at J, with 11 bases between the two ends. The germline CDR1 and CDR2 sequences are DFQATT and SNEGSKA (reference sequence). The CDR3 is made up of 14 amino acids. The CDR3 loop is CSASSRTMNTEAFF. DNA for the CDR3: TGCAGTGCTAGTTCCCGGACAATGAACACTGAAGCTTTCTTT.

This clonotype showed up many times. The chain uses TRBV2 and TRBJ1-6; D remains ambiguous. The CDR3 loop spans 14 amino acids. Germline V gene lookup returns CDR1 SNHLY and CDR2 FYNNEI. Deletions cut 3 bases from V and 9 bases from J, with 12 bases between. CDR3 sequence (DNA): TGTGCCAGCAGTGATTTGGGGAGGACTTCACCCCTCCACTTT. Translated: CASSDLGRTSPLHF.

This clonotype was seen ten or more times. The gene calls are TRBV20-1 and TRBJ1-5; D gene ambiguous. Deletions cut 3 bases from V and 4 bases from J, with 10 bases between. Germline V gene sequence: CDR1 DFQATT, CDR2 SNEGSKA (reference sequence). The CDR3 extends over 13 amino acids. CDR3 coding DNA: TGCAGTGCTAGTAGAGAGGGAAATCAGCCCCAGCATTTT. It yields the protein CSASREGNQPQHF.

This clonotype has only a few counts. CDR3 bases: TGCGCCAGCAGCCAAGAAGCCAATCGGGATAGCAATCAGCCCCAGCATTTT. The encoded protein is CASSQEANRDSNQPQHF. The chain is built from TRBV4-1 and TRBJ1-5; D unclear. Germline CDR1 and CDR2: MGHRA and YSYEKL. This CDR3 contains 17 residues. V lost 0 bases to trimming and J lost 0 bases, with 12 bases between them.